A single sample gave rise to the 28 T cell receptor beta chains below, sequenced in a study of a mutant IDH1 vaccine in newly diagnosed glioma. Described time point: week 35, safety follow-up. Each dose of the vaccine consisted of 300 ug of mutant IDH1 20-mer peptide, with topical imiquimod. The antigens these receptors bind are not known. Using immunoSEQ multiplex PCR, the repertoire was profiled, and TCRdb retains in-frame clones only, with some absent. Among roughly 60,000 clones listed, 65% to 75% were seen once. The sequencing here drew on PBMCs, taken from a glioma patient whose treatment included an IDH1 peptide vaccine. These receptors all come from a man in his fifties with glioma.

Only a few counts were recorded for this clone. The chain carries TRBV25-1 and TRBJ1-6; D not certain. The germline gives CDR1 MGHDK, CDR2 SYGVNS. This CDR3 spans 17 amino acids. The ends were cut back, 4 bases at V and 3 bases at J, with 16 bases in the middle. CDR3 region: CASSGSGIRFYNSPLHF. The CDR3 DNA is TGTGCCAGCAGTGGATCTGGGATTCGCTTCTATAATTCACCCCTCCACTTT.

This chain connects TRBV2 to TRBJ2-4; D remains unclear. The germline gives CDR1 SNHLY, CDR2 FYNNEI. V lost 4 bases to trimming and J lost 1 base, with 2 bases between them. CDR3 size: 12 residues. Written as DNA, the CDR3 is TGTGCCAGCAGTGTGGCCAAAAACATTCAGTACTTC. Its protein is CASSVAKNIQYF.

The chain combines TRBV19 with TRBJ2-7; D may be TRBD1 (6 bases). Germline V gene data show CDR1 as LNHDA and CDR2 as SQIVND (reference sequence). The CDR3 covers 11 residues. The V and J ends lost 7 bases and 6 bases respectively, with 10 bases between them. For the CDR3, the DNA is TGTGCCAGTACCTTAGGGGGCGAGCAGTACTTC. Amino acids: CASTLGGEQYF.

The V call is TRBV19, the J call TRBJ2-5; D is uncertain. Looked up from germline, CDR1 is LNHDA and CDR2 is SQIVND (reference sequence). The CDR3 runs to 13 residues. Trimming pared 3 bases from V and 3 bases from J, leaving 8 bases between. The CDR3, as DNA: TGTGCCAGTAGTATGATGGCCGAAGAGACCCAGTACTTC. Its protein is CASSMMAEETQYF.

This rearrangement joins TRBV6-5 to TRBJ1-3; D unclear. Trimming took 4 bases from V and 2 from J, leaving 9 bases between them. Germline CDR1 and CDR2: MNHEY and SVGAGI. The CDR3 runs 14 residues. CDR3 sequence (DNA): TGTGCCAGCAGTTTCTTTGGGCCTGGAAACACCATATATTTT. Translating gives CASSFFGPGNTIYF.

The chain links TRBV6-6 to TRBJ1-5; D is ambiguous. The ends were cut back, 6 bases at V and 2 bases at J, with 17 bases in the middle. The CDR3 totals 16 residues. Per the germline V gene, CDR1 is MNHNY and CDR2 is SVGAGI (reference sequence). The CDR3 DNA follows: TGTGCCAGCAGGGACTTTGACCCGAGCGGCAATCAGCCCCAGCATTTT. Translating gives CASRDFDPSGNQPQHF.

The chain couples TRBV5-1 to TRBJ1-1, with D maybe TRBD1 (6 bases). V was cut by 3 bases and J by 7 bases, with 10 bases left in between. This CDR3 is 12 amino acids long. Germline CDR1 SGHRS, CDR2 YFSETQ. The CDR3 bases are TGCGCCAGCAGCTCCCAGGGGCTTGAAGCTTTCTTT. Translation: CASSSQGLEAFF.

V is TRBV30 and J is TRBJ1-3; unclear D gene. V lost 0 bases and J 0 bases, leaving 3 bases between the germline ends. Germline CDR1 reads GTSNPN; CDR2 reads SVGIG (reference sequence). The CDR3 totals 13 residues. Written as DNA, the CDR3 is TGTGCCTGGAGTGTGGCCTCTGGAAACACCATATATTTT. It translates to CAWSVASGNTIYF.

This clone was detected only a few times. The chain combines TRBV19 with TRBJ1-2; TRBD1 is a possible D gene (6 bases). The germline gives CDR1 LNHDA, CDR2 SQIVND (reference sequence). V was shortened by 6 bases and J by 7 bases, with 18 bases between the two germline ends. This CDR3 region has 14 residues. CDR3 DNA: TGTGCCAGTAGATGGGACTCTGGACAGACTGGCTACACCTTC. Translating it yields CASRWDSGQTGYTF.

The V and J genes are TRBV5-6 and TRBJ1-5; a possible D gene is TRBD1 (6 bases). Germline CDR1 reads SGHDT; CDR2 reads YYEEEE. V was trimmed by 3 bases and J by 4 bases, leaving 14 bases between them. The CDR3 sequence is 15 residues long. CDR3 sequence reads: CASSWGRVPNQPQHF. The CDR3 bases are TGTGCCAGCAGCTGGGGGCGGGTACCTAATCAGCCCCAGCATTTT.

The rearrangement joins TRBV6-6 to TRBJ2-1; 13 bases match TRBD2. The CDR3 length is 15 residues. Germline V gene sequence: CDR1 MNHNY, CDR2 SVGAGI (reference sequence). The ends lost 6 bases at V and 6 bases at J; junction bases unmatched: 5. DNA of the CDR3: TGTGCCAGCAGCCCGGGACTAGCGGGGACCAATGAGCAGTTCTTC. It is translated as CASSPGLAGTNEQFF.

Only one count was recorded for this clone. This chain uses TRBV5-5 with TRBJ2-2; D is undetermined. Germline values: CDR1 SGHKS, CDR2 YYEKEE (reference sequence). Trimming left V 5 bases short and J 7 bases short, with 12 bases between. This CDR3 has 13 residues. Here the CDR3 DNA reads TGTGCCAGCAGGTCAACCTGGGACGGGGAGCTGTTTTTT. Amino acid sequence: CASRSTWDGELFF. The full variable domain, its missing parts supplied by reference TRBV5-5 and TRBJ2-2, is DAGVTQSPTHLIKTRGQQVTLRCSPISGHKSVSWYQQVLGQGPQFIFQYYEKEERGRGNFPDRFSARQFPNYSSELNVNALLLGDSALYLCASRSTWDGELFFGEGSRLTVL.

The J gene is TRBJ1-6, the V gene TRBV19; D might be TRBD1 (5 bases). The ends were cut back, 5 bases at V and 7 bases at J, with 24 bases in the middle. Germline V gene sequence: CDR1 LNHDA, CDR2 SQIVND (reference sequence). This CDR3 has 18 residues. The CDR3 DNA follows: TGTGCCAGTAGTGGCGTCTCCTCGCGACAGAATGCCAATTCACCCCTCCACTTT. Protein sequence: CASSGVSSRQNANSPLHF.

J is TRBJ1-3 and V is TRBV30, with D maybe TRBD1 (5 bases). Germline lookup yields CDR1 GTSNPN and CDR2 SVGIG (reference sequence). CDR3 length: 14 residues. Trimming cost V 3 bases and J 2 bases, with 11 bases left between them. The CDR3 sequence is CAWRGESAGNTIYF. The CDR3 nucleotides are TGTGCCTGGAGGGGGGAGAGCGCTGGAAACACCATATATTTT.

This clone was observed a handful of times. CDR3 sequence: CASSLLSGRNQPQHF. CDR3 DNA: TGTGCCAGCAGCCTTCTCTCAGGCAGGAATCAGCCCCAGCATTTT. V gene TRBV6-5 combines with J gene TRBJ1-5; D gene unclear. Trimming stripped 6 bases from V and 4 bases from J, with 16 bases between. The CDR3 extends over 15 amino acids. Germline-derived CDR1 and CDR2 are MNHEY and SVGAGI.

This CDR3 reads CASSLGPGYEQYF. CDR3 DNA sequence: TGTGCCAGCAGCTTAGGTCCAGGATACGAGCAGTACTTC. This chain links TRBV7-2 with TRBJ2-7; D call uncertain. V shed 1 base and J shed 4 bases, with 8 bases lying between them. Germline values: CDR1 SGHTA, CDR2 FQGNSA. CDR3 size: 13 residues.

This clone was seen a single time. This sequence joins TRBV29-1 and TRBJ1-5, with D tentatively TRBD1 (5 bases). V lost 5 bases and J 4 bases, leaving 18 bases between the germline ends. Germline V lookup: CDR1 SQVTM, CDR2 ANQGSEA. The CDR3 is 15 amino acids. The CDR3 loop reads CSVSLGDATNQPQHF. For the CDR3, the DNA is TGCAGCGTTTCCCTAGGGGACGCGACTAATCAGCCCCAGCATTTT.

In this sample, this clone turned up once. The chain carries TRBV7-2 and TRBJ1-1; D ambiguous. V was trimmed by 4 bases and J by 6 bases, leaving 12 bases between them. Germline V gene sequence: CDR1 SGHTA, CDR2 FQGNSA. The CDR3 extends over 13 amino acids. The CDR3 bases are TGTGCCAGCAGCTCGTGGAGGAGAGCTGAAGCTTTCTTT. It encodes CASSSWRRAEAFF.

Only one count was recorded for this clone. For the CDR3, the DNA is TGTGCCAGCAGCGTAGATGGAAACACCATATATTTT. Translated: CASSVDGNTIYF. The genes are TRBV9 and TRBJ1-3; D gene ambiguous. CDR3 size: 12 residues. V was cut by 0 bases and J by 3 bases, with 1 base left in between. CDR1 and CDR2 from the germline V gene are SGDLS and YYNGEE.

The CDR3 nucleotides are TGCAGTCCGGCGAGGGCGGGTGAGCAGTTCTTC. Translating gives CSPARAGEQFF. This chain joins TRBV20-1 and TRBJ2-1; a weak D match, TRBD2 (5 bases). Trimming pared 8 bases from V and 9 bases from J, leaving 14 bases between. This CDR3 has 11 amino acids. Germline CDR1 DFQATT, CDR2 SNEGSKA (reference sequence).

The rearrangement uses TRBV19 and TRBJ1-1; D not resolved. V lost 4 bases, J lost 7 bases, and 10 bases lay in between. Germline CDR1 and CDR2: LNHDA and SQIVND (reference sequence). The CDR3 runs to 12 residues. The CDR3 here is CASSRSVGEAFF. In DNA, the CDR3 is TGTGCCAGTAGTAGAAGTGTGGGTGAAGCTTTCTTT.

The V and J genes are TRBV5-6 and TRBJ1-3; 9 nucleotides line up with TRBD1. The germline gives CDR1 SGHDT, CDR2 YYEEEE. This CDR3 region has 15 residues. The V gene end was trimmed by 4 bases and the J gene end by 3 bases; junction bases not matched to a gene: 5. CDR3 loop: CASSLTGGVGNTIYF. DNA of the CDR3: TGTGCCAGCAGCCTGACAGGGGGTGTTGGAAACACCATATATTTT.

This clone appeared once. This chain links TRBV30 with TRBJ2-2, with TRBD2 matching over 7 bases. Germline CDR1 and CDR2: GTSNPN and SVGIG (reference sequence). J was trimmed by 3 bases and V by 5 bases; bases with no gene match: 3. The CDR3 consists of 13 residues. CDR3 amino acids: CAWSSGYTGELFF. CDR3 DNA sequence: TGTGCCTGGTCTAGCGGATACACCGGGGAGCTGTTTTTT.

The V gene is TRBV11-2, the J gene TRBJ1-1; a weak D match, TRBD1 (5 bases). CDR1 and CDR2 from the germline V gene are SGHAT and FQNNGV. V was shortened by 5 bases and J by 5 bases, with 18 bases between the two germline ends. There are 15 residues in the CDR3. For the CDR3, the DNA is TGTGCCAGCAGCCCACGTGGTAGGGCAGGGACTGAAGCTTTCTTT. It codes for CASSPRGRAGTEAFF.

The CDR3 sequence is CSTRGGEWNTEAFF. The CDR3 nucleotides read TGTTCCACCAGAGGAGGGGAATGGAACACTGAAGCTTTCTTT. J is TRBJ1-1 and V is TRBV6-6, with D possibly being TRBD1 (5 bases). The CDR3 has 14 residues. Germline values: CDR1 MNHNY, CDR2 SVGAGI (reference sequence).

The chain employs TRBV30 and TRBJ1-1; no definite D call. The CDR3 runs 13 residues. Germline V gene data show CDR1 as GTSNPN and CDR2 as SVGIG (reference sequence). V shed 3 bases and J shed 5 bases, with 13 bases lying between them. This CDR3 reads CAWSDGRETEAFF. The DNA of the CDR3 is TGTGCCTGGAGCGACGGAAGGGAAACTGAAGCTTTCTTT.

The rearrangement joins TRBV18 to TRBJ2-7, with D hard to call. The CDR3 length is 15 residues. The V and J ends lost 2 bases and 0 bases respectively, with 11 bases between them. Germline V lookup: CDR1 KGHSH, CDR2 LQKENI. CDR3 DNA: TGTGCCAGCTCACCATCTGGGGTTAGCTCCTACGAGCAGTACTTC. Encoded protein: CASSPSGVSSYEQYF.

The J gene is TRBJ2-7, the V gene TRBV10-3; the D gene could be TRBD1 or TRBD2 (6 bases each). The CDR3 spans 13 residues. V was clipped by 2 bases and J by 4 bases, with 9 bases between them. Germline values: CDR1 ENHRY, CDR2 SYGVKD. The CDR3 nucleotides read TGTGCCATCAGTGAGGGGGGGCAGTACGAGCAGTACTTC. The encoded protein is CAISEGGQYEQYF.